This T cell receptor beta chain was identified during a study of lymphopenia after photon versus proton radiotherapy. With 7 bases clipped from V and 1 base from J, the junction kept 5 bases outside the gene matches. CDR1 and CDR2 from the germline V gene are SNHLY and FYNNEI. The CDR3 sequence is 15 residues long. TCRdb keeps only in-frame clones here, not all; method: immunoSEQ multiplex PCR. The data show about 12,000 clones, around 90% seen once. This clonotype was obtained from a man in his fifties or sixties with pancreatic cancer. The source material was peripheral blood, sampled from a patient treated with proton-based radiotherapy. The rearrangement links TRBV2 to TRBJ2-3, with TRBD2 matching 10 bases. The CDR3 DNA reads as TGTGCCAGCAACTATCTAGCGGGGGGCACAGATACGCAGTATTTT. Its protein is CASNYLAGGTDTQYF.